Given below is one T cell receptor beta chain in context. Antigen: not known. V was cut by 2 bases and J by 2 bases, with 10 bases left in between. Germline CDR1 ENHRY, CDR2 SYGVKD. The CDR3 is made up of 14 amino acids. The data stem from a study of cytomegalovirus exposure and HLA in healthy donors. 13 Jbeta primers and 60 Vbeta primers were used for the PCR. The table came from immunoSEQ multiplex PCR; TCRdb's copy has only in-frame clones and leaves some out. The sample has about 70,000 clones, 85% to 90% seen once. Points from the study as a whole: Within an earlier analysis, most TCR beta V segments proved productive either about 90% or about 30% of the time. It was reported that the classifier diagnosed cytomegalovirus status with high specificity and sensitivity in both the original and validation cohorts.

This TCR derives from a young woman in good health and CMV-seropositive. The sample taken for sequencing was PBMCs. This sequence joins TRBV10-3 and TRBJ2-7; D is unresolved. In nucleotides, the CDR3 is TGTGCCATCAGTGAGGCACCTCAGGCCTACGAGCAGTACTTC. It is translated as CAISEAPQAYEQYF.